These T cell receptor beta chains were read from a single sample in a study of cytomegalovirus exposure and HLA in healthy donors. Sequencing was performed with immunoSEQ multiplex PCR; in TCRdb, only in-frame clones are kept and a portion is missing. The sample holds roughly 180,000 clones, around 80% seen once. The specimen was PBMCs. These receptors all come from a male donor in good health and CMV-seronegative. CDR3s include the opening cysteine and the closing phenylalanine or tryptophan. A D gene is named only where the DNA matches it firmly. Not every row has a clone size; where given, it reads once, few, many or a size class.

cdr3_aa cdr3_nt j_call v_call cdr3_length clone_size d_call
CASSLLVLAGVNEQFF TGTGCCAGCAGCCTTCTAGTGCTAGCGGGAGTCAATGAGCAGTTCTTC TRBJ2-1 TRBV11-2 16 once TRBD2
CASMVLVDTQYF TGTGCCAGCATGGTACTAGTCGATACGCAGTATTTT TRBJ2-3 TRBV2 12 . .
CASSYTGEARGGGYTF TGTGCCAGCAGTTACACAGGGGAAGCGCGGGGTGGTGGCTACACCTTC TRBJ1-2 TRBV6-5 16 . TRBD1
CATSRDYQDSEAFF TGTGCCACCAGCAGAGATTACCAGGACAGCGAAGCTTTCTTT TRBJ1-1 TRBV15 14 . .
CASSEEGLGNYGYTF TGTGCCAGCAGTGAAGAGGGACTAGGAAACTATGGCTACACCTTC TRBJ1-2 TRBV2 15 . .
CASSRTGQVSYEQYF TGTGCCAGCAGCAGGACAGGGCAGGTCTCCTACGAGCAGTACTTC TRBJ2-7 TRBV6-6 15 . TRBD1
CASRTSATYNEQFF TGTGCCAGCAGGACTAGCGCTACCTACAATGAGCAGTTCTTC TRBJ2-1 TRBV14 14 . TRBD2
CASSSGTGGGLEGYTF TGTGCCAGCAGCTCCGGGACAGGGGGAGGGCTGGAGGGCTACACCTTC TRBJ1-2 TRBV13 16 few TRBD1
CASSGTIQGHEQYF TGTGCCAGTAGTGGGACTATTCAGGGGCACGAGCAGTACTTC TRBJ2-7 TRBV19 14 . .
CASSAQGARTEAFF TGTGCCAGCAGCGCGCAGGGGGCGCGTACTGAAGCTTTCTTT TRBJ1-1 TRBV7-9 14 few TRBD1
CASSFSYTDTQYF TGTGCCAGCAGTTTCTCCTACACAGATACGCAGTATTTT TRBJ2-3 TRBV27 13 . .
CASSLTGSPDEQFF TGTGCCAGCAGCTTGACAGGGTCTCCCGATGAGCAGTTCTTC TRBJ2-1 TRBV7-8 14 . TRBD1
CASSQAGEETQYF TGCGCCAGCAGCCAAGCGGGGGAAGAGACCCAGTACTTC TRBJ2-5 TRBV4-1 13 . .
CASSYEASTNEKLFF TGTGCCAGCAGCTACGAGGCTTCAACTAATGAAAAACTGTTTTTT TRBJ1-4 TRBV6-5 15 . .
CASSPTQGSHEQYF TGTGCCAGCTCACCTACACAGGGGTCCCACGAGCAGTACTTC TRBJ2-7 TRBV18 14 . TRBD1
CASSLGGNTEAFF TGTGCCAGCTCTCTGGGGGGAAACACTGAAGCTTTCTTT TRBJ1-1 TRBV5-4 13 . .
CASKNIRGPTDTQYF TGTGCCAGCAAAAATATCAGGGGGCCCACAGATACGCAGTATTTT TRBJ2-3 TRBV2 15 . TRBD1
CASSEGYEQYF TGTGCCAGCTCAGAGGGATACGAGCAGTACTTC TRBJ2-7 TRBV7-9 11 . .
CASSPPPGWNIQYF TGTGCCAGCAGCCCACCCCCAGGGTGGAACATTCAGTACTTC TRBJ2-4 TRBV5-8 14 . .
CASSGTGSGTTEAFF TGTGCCAGCAGCGGGACAGGGTCGGGGACCACTGAAGCTTTCTTT TRBJ1-1 TRBV5-4 15 . TRBD1
CASSLGGRASGNTIYF TGTGCCAGCAGCTTAGGTGGCAGGGCTTCTGGAAACACCATATATTTT TRBJ1-3 TRBV7-2 16 . .
CASSPGQGSYEQYF TGTGCCAGCAGCCCGGGACAGGGGTCCTACGAGCAGTACTTC TRBJ2-7 TRBV5-6 14 once TRBD1
CASSSGPQGSTF TGTGCCAGCAGTTCAGGGCCGCAGGGTAGTACCTTC TRBJ1-2 TRBV28 12 . .
CASSGQGLAGYTF TGTGCCAGCAGTGGGCAGGGTCTTGCTGGCTACACCTTC TRBJ1-2 TRBV25-1 13 . .